These 26 T cell receptor beta chains were all obtained from the same sample, sequenced in a study of T-cell memory formation after mild COVID-19. TCRdb called the 5' RACE reads again in MiXCR, with one record for every CDR3 protein. There are under 700,000 distinct CDR3 sequences in the sample; approximately 20% occur only once, and approximately 12% lies in the top ten. Sequencing was performed on PBMCs or a T cell subset sorted from them (not recorded which). These receptors were taken from an adult woman who had mild COVID-19 (a few samples of this study predate the infection). Cell type and time point are not known.

This clonotype has just a few counts. The gene calls are TRBV7-9 and TRBJ2-7; the match to TRBD1 covers 9 bases. This CDR3 has 15 amino acids. Losses at the gene ends were 4 bases for V and 6 bases for J; bases not matched to a gene: 10. Germline CDR1 reads SEHNR; CDR2 reads FQNEAQ (reference sequence). CDR3 protein: CASSSRDRAPGEQYF. The CDR3 nucleotides are TGTGCCAGCAGCTCTAGGGACAGGGCACCAGGCGAGCAGTACTTC.

This clonotype was counted ten times or more. In DNA, the CDR3 is TGCGCCAGCAGCTTGGCCCTGGGTGGAGAGACCCAGTACTTC. Translating gives CASSLALGGETQYF. The V gene is TRBV5-1, the J gene TRBJ2-5; no definite D call. Between the trimmed V and J ends, which lost 0 bases and 4 bases, there was a span of 10 bases. The CDR3 sequence is 14 residues long. CDR1 is SGHRS and CDR2 is YFSETQ in the germline V gene.

The chain recombines TRBV2 with TRBJ1-1; no clear D. The CDR3 loop spans 14 amino acids. Germline CDR1 is SNHLY and CDR2 is FYNNEI. The V gene lost 8 bases and the J gene lost 1 base, with 14 bases spanning the gap. In DNA form, the CDR3 reads TGTGCCAGCCCTATCAAAACTTCGAACACTGAAGCTTTCTTT. It is translated as CASPIKTSNTEAFF.

This clonotype turned up a few times. The chain links TRBV4-1 to TRBJ2-7; D tentatively reads TRBD1 or TRBD2 (5 bases each). Trimming stripped 8 bases from V and 2 bases from J, with 16 bases between. Germline V CDR1 and CDR2: MGHRA, YSYEKL. The length of the CDR3 is 14 residues. The chain's CDR3 is CASGLTDGTYEQYF. CDR3 DNA: TGCGCCAGCGGACTGACAGATGGGACCTACGAGCAGTACTTC.

At least ten counts were recorded for this clonotype. The V and J genes are TRBV7-9 and TRBJ2-3; no reliable D call. V lost 3 bases and J 6 bases, leaving 10 bases between the germline ends. The germline V gene encodes CDR1 SEHNR and CDR2 FQNEAQ (reference sequence). This CDR3 spans 13 amino acids. The CDR3, as DNA: TGTGCCAGCAGCTTCTCTAGTACTGATACGCAGTATTTT. Amino acids: CASSFSSTDTQYF.

The chain joins TRBV19 to TRBJ2-7; D remains unclear. The CDR3 spans 14 residues. The V gene's germline CDR1 is LNHDA and CDR2 SQIVND (reference sequence). V was clipped by 9 bases and J by 2 bases, with 17 bases between them. CDR3 region: CASSERGSPYEQYF. The CDR3 DNA sequence: TGTGCCAGCTCGGAGAGAGGTTCCCCCTACGAGCAGTACTTC.

The table lists this clonotype with a few counts. V and J are TRBV9 and TRBJ2-1; D remains unclear. The length of the CDR3 is 14 residues. V lost 3 bases and J 6 bases, leaving 13 bases between the germline ends. From germline, CDR1 is SGDLS and CDR2 YYNGEE. The CDR3 here is CASSAPGWANEQFF. CDR3 sequence (DNA): TGTGCCAGCAGCGCACCCGGCTGGGCCAATGAGCAGTTCTTC.

This clonotype has more than one count but fewer than ten. The chain recombines TRBV27 with TRBJ1-1; 8 bases are shared with TRBD1. The CDR3 loop spans 14 amino acids. J lost 0 bases, V lost 5 bases, and 2 bases had no gene match. Per the germline V gene, CDR1 is MNHEY and CDR2 is SMNVEV (reference sequence). CDR3 amino acids: CASSGQGMNTEAFF. The CDR3 nucleotides read TGTGCCAGCAGTGGACAGGGAATGAACACTGAAGCTTTCTTT.

This clonotype was picked up a small number of times. The chain has TRBV3-1 and TRBJ2-7; 12 bases line up with TRBD2. Germline loops: CDR1 LGHDT, CDR2 YNNKEL (reference sequence). V lost 4 bases to trimming and J lost 6 bases; unmatched junction nucleotides: 7. The CDR3 length is 15 residues. The CDR3 DNA follows: TGTGCCAGCAGCCTCCTAGCGGGGGGGCCGGGCGAGCAGTACTTC. Protein: CASSLLAGGPGEQYF.

The V and J genes are TRBV5-1 and TRBJ1-4; a possible D gene is TRBD1 (5 bases). Trimming removed 0 bases at V and 8 bases at J, with 14 bases between. Germline V gene data show CDR1 as SGHRS and CDR2 as YFSETQ. The CDR3 contains 15 residues. The CDR3 spells CASSLVGHPPEKLFF. The CDR3 bases are TGCGCCAGCAGCTTGGTAGGACATCCCCCAGAAAAACTGTTTTTT.

This clonotype came up a few times. This sequence joins TRBV7-2 and TRBJ2-3; D ambiguous. Germline lookup yields CDR1 SGHTA and CDR2 FQGNSA. Trimming cost V 5 bases and J 6 bases, with 15 bases left between them. The CDR3 spans 14 residues. CDR3 amino acids: CASSPPPGSDTQYF. Here the CDR3 DNA reads TGTGCCAGCAGCCCCCCCCCGGGTTCGGATACGCAGTATTTT.

A few counts support this clonotype. The chain couples TRBV18 to TRBJ1-1; TRBD1 might be the D (6 bases). Germline lookup yields CDR1 KGHSH and CDR2 LQKENI. The ends were cut back, 5 bases at V and 12 bases at J, with 25 bases in the middle. This CDR3 spans 15 amino acids. CDR3 DNA sequence: TGTGCCAGCTCATCGGACCGGGACTCGAAAAGGGGGTCTTTCTTT. It specifies CASSSDRDSKRGSFF.

The V and J genes are TRBV11-3 and TRBJ2-7, with 8 nucleotides matching TRBD2. Unmatched junction bases numbered 6, after V lost 5 bases and J lost 6 bases. CDR3 length: 13 residues. Germline assignment: CDR1 SGHNT and CDR2 YENEEA. CDR3 residues: CASSRSGRAEQYF. The CDR3 region has the DNA TGTGCCAGCAGCCGCAGCGGGAGAGCCGAGCAGTACTTC.

The V and J genes are TRBV27 and TRBJ1-4; 7 bases agree with TRBD1. The germline V gene encodes CDR1 MNHEY and CDR2 SMNVEV (reference sequence). This CDR3 is 15 amino acids long. Trimming took 4 bases from V and 1 from J; bases not matched to a gene: 3. CDR3 sequence (DNA): TGTGCCAGCAGTTCCAGACAGGGAACTAATGAAAAACTGTTTTTT. It specifies CASSSRQGTNEKLFF.

There are a few counts of this clonotype. The chain carries TRBV6-5 and TRBJ1-5; D perhaps matches TRBD1 (5 bases). This CDR3 contains 13 residues. Germline CDR1 and CDR2: MNHEY and SVGAGI. V was clipped by 4 bases and J by 5 bases, with 9 bases between them. The CDR3: CASSLTVDQPQHF. CDR3 bases: TGTGCCAGCAGTTTGACAGTAGATCAGCCCCAGCATTTT.

Only a few counts were recorded for this clonotype. This chain joins TRBV24-1 and TRBJ2-1, with 12 bases fitting TRBD2. After removal of 1 base from V and 15 bases from J, the junction contained 6 bases not matched to a gene. CDR3 length equals 14 residues. The germline gives CDR1 KGHDR, CDR2 SFDVKD. The CDR3 nucleotides are TGTGCCACCAGTGATTTTTCTAGCGGGAGGGCGTCGTTCTTC. This codes for CATSDFSSGRASFF.

The chain employs TRBV9 and TRBJ2-2; D remains ambiguous. The CDR3 covers 14 residues. CDR1 is SGDLS, CDR2 YYNGEE, per germline. V lost 0 bases, J lost 6 bases, and 9 bases lay in between. The CDR3 region is CASSVEAFSGELFF. The CDR3, as DNA: TGTGCCAGCAGCGTAGAGGCCTTCTCCGGGGAGCTGTTTTTT.

The chain recombines TRBV12-3 or TRBV12-4 with TRBJ2-3, with D unresolved. The CDR3 extends over 13 amino acids. V lost 7 bases and J 3 bases, leaving 11 bases between the germline ends. In DNA form, the CDR3 reads TGTGCCAGCACCACTCTGGGGACAGATACGCAGTATTTT. Its protein product is CASTTLGTDTQYF.

This clonotype was observed a handful of times. The chain has TRBV20-1 and TRBJ2-3; D uncertain. CDR3 length equals 14 residues. V lost 0 bases to trimming and J lost 4 bases, with 11 bases between them. Germline V gene data show CDR1 as DFQATT and CDR2 as SNEGSKA (reference sequence). The CDR3 DNA reads as TGCAGTGCTAGAGATACAACCGCGGCAGATACGCAGTATTTT. It is translated as CSARDTTAADTQYF.

The rearrangement joins TRBV7-2 to TRBJ1-5, with TRBD1 as a possible D gene (5 bases). Trimming removed 1 base at V and 9 bases at J, with 16 bases between. CDR3 length: 15 residues. Germline lookup yields CDR1 SGHTA and CDR2 FQGNSA. The CDR3 nucleotides read TGTGCCAGCAGCTTAGGGTTGACAGCGTTTTGGCCCCAGCATTTT. It specifies CASSLGLTAFWPQHF.

The sample holds a few counts of this clonotype. The V gene is TRBV20-1, the J gene TRBJ2-5, with TRBD2 matching 9 bases. This CDR3 has 14 amino acids. Germline trimming cut 3 bases from V and 3 bases from J; bases unmatched to any gene: 5. Germline-derived CDR1 and CDR2 are DFQATT and SNEGSKA (reference sequence). CDR3 region: CSASRLAGKETQYF. In DNA form, the CDR3 reads TGCAGTGCTAGTCGGCTAGCGGGGAAAGAGACCCAGTACTTC.

The rearrangement uses TRBV7-7 and TRBJ2-5; perhaps TRBD2 as D (6 bases). The V and J ends lost 2 bases and 5 bases respectively, with 18 bases between them. There are 16 residues in the CDR3. Per germline, CDR1 SSHAT and CDR2 FNYEAQ (reference sequence). As DNA, the CDR3 is TGTGCCAGCAGCTTACCGGCTTGGGACTCCTTGGAGACCCAGTACTTC. Protein: CASSLPAWDSLETQYF.

At least ten counts were recorded for this clonotype. This chain joins TRBV6-2 or TRBV6-3 and TRBJ2-5, with unresolved D. The CDR3 is 10 amino acids. Trimming stripped 7 bases from V and 4 bases from J, with 4 bases between. The V gene's germline CDR1 is MNHEY and CDR2 SVGEGT. The CDR3 bases are TGTGCCAGCAAGGGAGAGACCCAGTACTTC. Its translation: CASKGETQYF.

The V and J genes are TRBV6-2 or TRBV6-3 and TRBJ2-3, with 10 nucleotides matching TRBD1. This CDR3 comprises 14 residues. Germline-derived CDR1 and CDR2 are MNHEY and SVGEGT. With 6 bases clipped from V and 3 bases from J, the junction kept 3 bases outside the gene matches. Here the CDR3 DNA reads TGTGCCAGCAGAACGGACAGGGGGACAGATACGCAGTATTTT. It encodes CASRTDRGTDTQYF.

This clonotype was detected a few times. This rearrangement joins TRBV6-5 to TRBJ1-2, with TRBD1 as a possible D gene (6 bases). Trimming took off 10 bases at V and 4 bases at J, with 28 bases between the two ends. This CDR3 is built from 17 residues. Germline V gene lookup returns CDR1 MNHEY and CDR2 SVGAGI. CDR3 sequence reads: CATPPQDSAYGSYGYTF. The CDR3 coding sequence is TGTGCCACCCCACCCCAGGACAGCGCTTATGGTTCCTATGGCTACACCTTC.

The CDR3 here is CASSLEASGRINQPQHF. The DNA for the CDR3 is TGTGCCAGCAGCTTAGAGGCCTCGGGGCGGATCAATCAGCCCCAGCATTTT. The chain is built from TRBV7-9 and TRBJ1-5; possible D gene TRBD1, 5 bases. Per germline, CDR1 SEHNR and CDR2 FQNEAQ (reference sequence). V was clipped by 1 base and J by 3 bases, with 16 bases between them. This CDR3 has 17 amino acids.